Below, 19 T cell receptor beta chains from the same sample are listed, as sequenced in a study of blood T cell repertoires in COVID-19. Data came from immunoSEQ multiplex PCR; TCRdb stores just in-frame clones and leaves some out. The data hold tens of thousands of clones, with 88% observed a single time. Source material: peripheral blood. The receptor source for this set is a woman aged 80 or over with active COVID-19.

This chain joins TRBV29-1 and TRBJ1-1; the match to TRBD1 covers 7 bases. Germline CDR1 SQVTM, CDR2 ANQGSEA. The V and J ends lost 6 bases and 1 base, in that order; junction bases with no gene match: 8. CDR3 size: 14 residues. CDR3 in amino acids: CSVSHRGSNTEAFF. The CDR3 coding sequence is TGCAGCGTGAGTCACAGGGGATCGAACACTGAAGCTTTCTTT.

This clone was found once. The chain's CDR3 is CASSASGRYEQYF. The CDR3 DNA reads as TGTGCCAGCAGCGCCAGCGGGAGGTACGAGCAGTACTTC. The chain is built from TRBV28 and TRBJ2-7, with 9 positions matching TRBD2. From germline, CDR1 is MDHEN and CDR2 SYDVKM. V was clipped by 6 bases and J by 4 bases; unmatched bases: 4. This CDR3 is built from 13 residues.

The chain combines TRBV12-3 or TRBV12-4 with TRBJ1-2, with a tentative D call TRBD1 (6 bases). This CDR3 has 13 amino acids. Trimming removed 5 bases at V and 4 bases at J, with 11 bases between. CDR3 in amino acids: CASSRGRAYGYTF. CDR3 in DNA: TGTGCCAGCAGTAGGGGGAGGGCCTATGGCTACACCTTC.

In this sample, this clone turned up a few times. In DNA, the CDR3 is TGTGCCATCAGTGACCCGGGTGCGCAGTTCTTC. Amino acids: CAISDPGAQFF. The gene calls are TRBV10-3 and TRBJ2-1; D call uncertain. Germline V gene sequence: CDR1 ENHRY, CDR2 SYGVKD. V lost 3 bases, J lost 12 bases, and 9 bases lay in between. This CDR3 has 11 amino acids.

The V call is TRBV4-1, the J call TRBJ2-1, with D possibly matching TRBD2 (6 bases). Trimming removed 4 bases from V and 7 bases from J, with 23 bases in between. The germline V gene has CDR1 MGHRA and CDR2 YSYEKL. This CDR3 comprises 17 residues. CDR3 sequence: CASSLLNAGGPKNEQFF. CDR3 nucleotides: TGCGCCAGCAGCCTACTGAACGCTGGAGGGCCGAAAAATGAGCAGTTCTTC.

On this clone itself: Other DNA sequences in this sample translate to the same CDR3. The CDR3 region has the DNA TGTGCCAGCAGCCCGCTGGGCGGGAGCTCCTACAATGAGCAGTTCTTC. Translation: CASSPLGGSSYNEQFF. V and J are TRBV7-3 and TRBJ2-1; TRBD2 agrees at 7 bases. V lost 5 bases, J lost 0 bases, and 7 bases stayed unmatched. CDR1 SGHTA and CDR2 FQGTGA come from the germline V gene. This CDR3 spans 16 amino acids.

This chain uses TRBV7-9 with TRBJ2-3; 12 nucleotides agree with TRBD2. The CDR3 consists of 19 residues. Germline CDR1 reads SEHNR; CDR2 reads FQNEAQ (reference sequence). Germline trimming cut 2 bases from V and 1 base from J; bases unmatched to any gene: 10. The chain's CDR3 is CASSLPASGRAEGTDTQYF. The CDR3 coding sequence is TGTGCCAGCAGCTTACCTGCTAGCGGGAGGGCCGAGGGCACAGATACGCAGTATTTT.

The chain joins TRBV9 to TRBJ1-4; TRBD1 matches at 9 bases. The V gene's germline CDR1 is SGDLS and CDR2 YYNGEE. This CDR3 region has 16 residues. The ends lost 0 bases at V and 8 bases at J; junction bases unmatched: 8. CDR3 in DNA: TGTGCCAGCAGCGTAGGTTCGGGACAGGGAAAGGAAAAACTGTTTTTT. Protein sequence: CASSVGSGQGKEKLFF. Drawing the rest from reference TRBV9 and TRBJ1-4, the complete variable domain is DSGVTQTPKHLITATGQRVTLRCSPRSGDLSVYWYQQSLDQGLQFLIQYYNGEERAKGNILERFSAQQFPDLHSELNLSSLELGDSALYFCASSVGSGQGKEKLFFGSGTQLSVL.

The chain has TRBV7-3 and TRBJ2-7, with a tentative D call TRBD2 (6 bases). The CDR3 loop spans 14 amino acids. Germline CDR1 SGHTA, CDR2 FQGTGA. V was clipped by 5 bases and J by 2 bases, with 13 bases between them. CDR3 amino acids: CASSLGGNPYEQYF. CDR3 DNA: TGTGCCAGCAGCCTTGGGGGGAATCCCTACGAGCAGTACTTC.

The J gene is TRBJ2-1, the V gene TRBV19, with 8 bases matching TRBD2. Germline lookup yields CDR1 LNHDA and CDR2 SQIVND (reference sequence). The CDR3 is made up of 15 amino acids. With V trimmed by 7 bases and J by 6 bases, 11 bases remained unmatched. The CDR3 is CASTPGLGWANEQFF. In nucleotides, the CDR3 is TGTGCCAGTACCCCGGGACTAGGATGGGCCAATGAGCAGTTCTTC.

The genes are TRBV28 and TRBJ2-1, with 8 bases matching TRBD2. The CDR3 spans 14 residues. The J segment lost 6 bases and the V segment lost 2 bases, leaving 3 bases of the junction unmatched. In germline, CDR1 is MDHEN, CDR2 SYDVKM. The CDR3 sequence is CASSLQAGGNEQFF. CDR3 nucleotides: TGTGCCAGCAGTTTACAGGCGGGAGGCAATGAGCAGTTCTTC. Full variable domain (missing parts from reference TRBV28 and TRBJ2-1): DVKVTQSSRYLVKRTGEKVFLECVQDMDHENMFWYRQDPGLGLRLIYFSYDVKMKEKGDIPEGYSVSREKKERFSLILESASTNQTSMYLCASSLQAGGNEQFFGPGTRLTVL.

V and J are TRBV5-1 and TRBJ1-6; D is ambiguous. The V end lost 6 bases, the J end lost 0 bases, and 10 bases lay between the germline ends. This CDR3 has 15 residues. The germline V gene has CDR1 SGHRS and CDR2 YFSETQ. CDR3 DNA sequence: TGCGCCAGCACAGGTGGTAGCTCCTATAATTCACCCCTCCACTTT. It translates to CASTGGSSYNSPLHF.

This chain joins TRBV28 and TRBJ1-3; D may be TRBD1 (5 bases). Germline CDR1 and CDR2: MDHEN and SYDVKM. V was pared by 4 bases and J by 5 bases, with 9 bases between. This CDR3 region has 13 residues. CDR3 amino acids: CASSSGIRNTIYF. The CDR3 DNA reads as TGTGCCAGCAGTTCAGGGATAAGAAACACCATATATTTT.

The chain uses TRBV6-1 and TRBJ2-7; D unclear. The CDR3 spans 13 residues. V was shortened by 3 bases and J by 3 bases, with 9 bases between the two germline ends. In germline, CDR1 is MNHNS, CDR2 SASEGT. The DNA of the CDR3 is TGTGCCAGCAGTGATCGCCTAAGCTACGAGCAGTACTTC. Encoded protein: CASSDRLSYEQYF.

The chain recombines TRBV19 with TRBJ2-1, with 7 bases aligning to TRBD2. The V gene's germline CDR1 is LNHDA and CDR2 SQIVND (reference sequence). Trimming at V came to 4 bases and at J to 6 bases, leaving 6 bases not matched to a gene. This CDR3 contains 14 residues. The CDR3 DNA sequence: TGTGCCAGTAGTACCCCCGGGGGGACCAATGAGCAGTTCTTC. This sequence encodes CASSTPGGTNEQFF.

The J gene is TRBJ2-3, the V gene TRBV9; D is uncertain. Germline CDR1 SGDLS, CDR2 YYNGEE. The CDR3 contains 13 residues. V lost 4 bases to trimming and J lost 0 bases, with 6 bases between them. In nucleotides, the CDR3 is TGTGCCAGCAGCTTAGTAAGCACAGATACGCAGTATTTT. Amino acid sequence: CASSLVSTDTQYF. The full variable domain, its missing parts supplied by reference TRBV9 and TRBJ2-3, is DSGVTQTPKHLITATGQRVTLRCSPRSGDLSVYWYQQSLDQGLQFLIQYYNGEERAKGNILERFSAQQFPDLHSELNLSSLELGDSALYFCASSLVSTDTQYFGPGTRLTVL.

CDR3 loop: CASSPGTTGNTIYF. CDR3 nucleotide sequence: TGTGCCAGCAGCCCTGGGACAACTGGAAACACCATATATTTT. J is TRBJ1-3 and V is TRBV28; tentative D call: TRBD1 (6 bases). Germline CDR1 is MDHEN and CDR2 is SYDVKM. This CDR3 is built from 14 residues. V was clipped by 6 bases and J by 2 bases, with 11 bases between them.

This chain uses TRBV29-1 with TRBJ2-3; tentative D call: TRBD2 (6 bases). The CDR3 is made up of 14 amino acids. Trimming removed 3 bases from V and 0 bases from J, with 10 bases in between. Germline-derived CDR1 and CDR2 are SQVTM and ANQGSEA. The CDR3 sequence: CSVDGGLSTDTQYF. The CDR3 DNA is TGCAGCGTTGATGGCGGACTAAGCACAGATACGCAGTATTTT.

This clone occurred a few times. The chain couples TRBV6-6 to TRBJ2-7; the match to TRBD2 covers 9 bases. Trimming at V came to 4 bases and at J to 3 bases, leaving 4 bases not matched to a gene. Germline V CDR1 and CDR2: MNHNY, SVGAGI (reference sequence). This CDR3 spans 14 amino acids. The CDR3 is CASSSVSGSYEQYF. CDR3 sequence (DNA): TGTGCCAGCAGTTCGGTTAGCGGGAGCTACGAGCAGTACTTC.